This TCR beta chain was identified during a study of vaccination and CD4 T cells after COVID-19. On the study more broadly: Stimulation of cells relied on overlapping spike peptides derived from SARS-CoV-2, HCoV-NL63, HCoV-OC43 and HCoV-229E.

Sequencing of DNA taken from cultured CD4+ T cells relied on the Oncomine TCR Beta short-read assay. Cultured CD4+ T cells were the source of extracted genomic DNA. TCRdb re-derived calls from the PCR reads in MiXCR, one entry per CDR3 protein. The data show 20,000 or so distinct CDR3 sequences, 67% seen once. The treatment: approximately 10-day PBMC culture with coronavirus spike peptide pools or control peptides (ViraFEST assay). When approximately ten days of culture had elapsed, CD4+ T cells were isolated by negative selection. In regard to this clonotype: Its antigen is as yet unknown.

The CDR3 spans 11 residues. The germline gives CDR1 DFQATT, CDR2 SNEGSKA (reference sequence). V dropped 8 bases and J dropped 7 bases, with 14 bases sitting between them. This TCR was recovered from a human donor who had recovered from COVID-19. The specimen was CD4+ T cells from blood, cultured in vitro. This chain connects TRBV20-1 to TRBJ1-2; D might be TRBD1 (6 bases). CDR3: CSLRQARGYTF. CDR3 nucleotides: TGCAGTCTCCGACAGGCGCGTGGCTACACCTTC.